The TCR beta chain described here comes from a study of blood T cell repertoires in COVID-19. The overall study: Acute and convalescent COVID-19 samples came from the United States, Italy and Spain. T cells, B-cell-depleted T cells, or PBMCs provided the cDNA or gDNA that served as material.

Per the germline V gene, CDR1 is SGHRS and CDR2 is YFSETQ. After removal of 4 bases from V and 6 bases from J, the junction contained 10 bases not matched to a gene. This CDR3 has 15 amino acids. Original processing notes: Nucleated cell counts were estimated from reference gene primer amplification. Generated by immunoSEQ multiplex PCR, the TCRdb table keeps only in-frame clones and is missing some. V, J and clone size are those of that table, while D and trimming were read from the DNA. Of fewer than 250,000 clones listed, 85% to 90% are singletons. J is TRBJ2-7 and V is TRBV5-1; TRBD1 aligns across 10 bases. Sequenced: peripheral blood. The sequence came from a man in his fifties with acute or convalescent COVID-19. In nucleotides, the CDR3 is TGCGCCAGCAGCCCGAGACAGGGGGCGGGCCGCGAGCAGTACTTC. Its protein is CASSPRQGAGREQYF.